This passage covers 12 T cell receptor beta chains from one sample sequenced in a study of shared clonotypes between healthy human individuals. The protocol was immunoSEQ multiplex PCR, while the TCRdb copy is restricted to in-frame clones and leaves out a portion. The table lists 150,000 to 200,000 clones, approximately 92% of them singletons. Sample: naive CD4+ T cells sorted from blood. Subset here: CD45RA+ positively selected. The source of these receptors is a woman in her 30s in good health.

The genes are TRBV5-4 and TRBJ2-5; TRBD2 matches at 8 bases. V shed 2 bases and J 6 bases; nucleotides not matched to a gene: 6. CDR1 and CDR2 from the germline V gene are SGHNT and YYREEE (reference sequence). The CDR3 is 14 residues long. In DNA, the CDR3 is TGTGCCAGCAGCTTTAGCGGGACCGAGCAGACCCAGTACTTC. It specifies CASSFSGTEQTQYF.

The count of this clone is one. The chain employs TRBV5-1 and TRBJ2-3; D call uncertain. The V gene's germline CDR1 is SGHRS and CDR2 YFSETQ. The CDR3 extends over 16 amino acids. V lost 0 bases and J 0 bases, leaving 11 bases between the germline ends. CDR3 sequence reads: CASSLEAGSSTDTQYF. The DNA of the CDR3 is TGCGCCAGCAGCTTGGAGGCAGGTTCTAGCACAGATACGCAGTATTTT.

The CDR3 spells CASRQGVLIDTQYF. Here the CDR3 DNA reads TGTGCCAGCAGACAGGGGGTCCTGATAGATACGCAGTATTTT. The chain has TRBV28 and TRBJ2-3; 8 bases map to TRBD1. The V and J ends lost 6 bases and 5 bases, in that order; junction bases with no gene match: 7. Germline assignment: CDR1 MDHEN and CDR2 SYDVKM. This CDR3 region has 14 residues.

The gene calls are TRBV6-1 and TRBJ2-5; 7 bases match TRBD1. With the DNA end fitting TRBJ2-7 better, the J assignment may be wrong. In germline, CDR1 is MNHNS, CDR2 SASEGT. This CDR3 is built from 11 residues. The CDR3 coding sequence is TGTGCCAGCGGACAGGTTCTCGAGCAGTACTTC. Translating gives CASGQVLEQYF.

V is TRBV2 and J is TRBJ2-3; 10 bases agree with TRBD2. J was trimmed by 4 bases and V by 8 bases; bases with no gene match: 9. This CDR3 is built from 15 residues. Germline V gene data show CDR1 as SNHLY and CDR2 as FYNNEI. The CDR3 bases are TGTGCCAGCCGTAGAGGACTAGCGGACGCAGATACGCAGTATTTT. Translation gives CASRRGLADADTQYF.

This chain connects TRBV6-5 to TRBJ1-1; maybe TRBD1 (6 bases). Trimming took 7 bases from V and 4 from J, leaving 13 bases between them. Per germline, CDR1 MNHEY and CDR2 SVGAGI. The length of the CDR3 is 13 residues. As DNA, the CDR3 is TGTGCCAGCACCTCTAGGGGGGTCACTGAAGCTTTCTTT. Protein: CASTSRGVTEAFF.

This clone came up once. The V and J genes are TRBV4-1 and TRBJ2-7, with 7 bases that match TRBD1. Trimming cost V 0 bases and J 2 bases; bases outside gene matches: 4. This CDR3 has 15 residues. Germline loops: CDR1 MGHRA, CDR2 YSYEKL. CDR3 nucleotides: TGCGCCAGCAGCCAAGAACAGGGGCCACCCTACGAGCAGTACTTC. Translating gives CASSQEQGPPYEQYF.

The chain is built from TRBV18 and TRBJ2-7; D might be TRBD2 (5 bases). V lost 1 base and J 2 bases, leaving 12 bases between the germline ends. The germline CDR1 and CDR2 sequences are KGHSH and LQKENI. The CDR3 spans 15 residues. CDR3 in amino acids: CASSPQDLPTYEQYF. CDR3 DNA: TGTGCCAGCTCACCACAGGACTTACCAACCTACGAGCAGTACTTC.

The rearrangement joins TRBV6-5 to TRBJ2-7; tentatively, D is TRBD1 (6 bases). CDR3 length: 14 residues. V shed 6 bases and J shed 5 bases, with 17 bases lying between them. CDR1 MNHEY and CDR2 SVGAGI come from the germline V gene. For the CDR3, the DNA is TGTGCCAGCAGGCGAACAGGGAACAACCACGAGCAGTACTTC. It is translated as CASRRTGNNHEQYF.

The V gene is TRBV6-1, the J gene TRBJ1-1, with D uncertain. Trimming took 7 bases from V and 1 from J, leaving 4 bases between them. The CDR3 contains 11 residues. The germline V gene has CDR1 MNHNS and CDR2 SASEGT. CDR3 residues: CASTGNTEAFF. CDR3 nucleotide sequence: TGTGCCAGCACTGGGAACACTGAAGCTTTCTTT.

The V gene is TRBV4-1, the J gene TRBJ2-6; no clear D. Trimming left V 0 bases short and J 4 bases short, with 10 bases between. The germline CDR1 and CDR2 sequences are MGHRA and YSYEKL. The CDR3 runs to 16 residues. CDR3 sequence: CASSQDGRAGANVLTF. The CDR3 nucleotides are TGCGCCAGCAGCCAAGATGGAAGGGCCGGGGCCAACGTCCTGACTTTC.

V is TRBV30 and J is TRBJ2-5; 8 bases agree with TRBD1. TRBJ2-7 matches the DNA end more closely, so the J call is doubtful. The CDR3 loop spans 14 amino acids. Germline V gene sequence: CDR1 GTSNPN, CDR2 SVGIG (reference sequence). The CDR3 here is CAWGAGQDPYEQYF. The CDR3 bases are TGTGCCTGGGGTGCGGGACAGGATCCCTACGAGCAGTACTTC.